The 18 T cell receptor beta chains listed next were all sequenced from one sample in a study of T cells after yellow fever vaccination. In TCRdb, the 5' RACE reads were re-called with MiXCR into one record per CDR3 protein. In the table there are 200,000 to 250,000 distinct CDR3 sequences, less than 8.5% of which are singletons. Material: CD4+ T cells sorted from PBMCs, obtained 15 days after the yellow fever booster vaccination. All receptors derive from a man aged 25 to 40 who received the YFV17D yellow fever vaccine.

This clonotype was recorded many times. This chain joins TRBV29-1 and TRBJ2-1; D not certain. V lost 6 bases to trimming and J lost 7 bases, with 13 bases between them. CDR1 and CDR2 (germline): SQVTM, ANQGSEA. The CDR3 runs 12 residues. The CDR3 DNA reads as TGCAGCGTCATTAGTTACCAAAATGAGCAGTTCTTC. This sequence encodes CSVISYQNEQFF.

The rearrangement links TRBV20-1 to TRBJ2-5; the D gene is possibly TRBD1 (6 bases). V lost 5 bases, J lost 5 bases, and 15 bases lay in between. The CDR3 contains 13 residues. Germline CDR1 and CDR2: DFQATT and SNEGSKA (reference sequence). The CDR3 reads CSAYATGIETQYF. The CDR3 DNA is TGCAGTGCTTATGCCACAGGGATCGAGACCCAGTACTTC.

This clonotype has a count of ten or more. This chain uses TRBV5-5 with TRBJ2-1, with TRBD2 matching 12 bases. Germline V gene sequence: CDR1 SGHKS, CDR2 YYEKEE (reference sequence). The ends lost 0 bases at V and 9 bases at J; junction bases unmatched: 7. This CDR3 has 16 residues. The CDR3 sequence: CASSLGATSGSVEQFF. The CDR3 coding sequence is TGTGCCAGCAGCTTGGGAGCGACTAGCGGGAGCGTTGAGCAGTTCTTC. The full variable domain, completed using reference TRBV5-5 and TRBJ2-1, is DAGVTQSPTHLIKTRGQQVTLRCSPISGHKSVSWYQQVLGQGPQFIFQYYEKEERGRGNFPDRFSARQFPNYSSELNVNALLLGDSALYLCASSLGATSGSVEQFFGPGTRLTVL.

The V and J genes are TRBV11-2 and TRBJ2-7; TRBD1 or TRBD2 may be the D gene (5 bases each). The CDR3 has 17 residues. CDR1 and CDR2 (germline): SGHAT, FQNNGV. The germline V and J ends were trimmed by 0 bases and 6 bases, with 21 bases remaining between them. The CDR3 bases are TGTGCCAGCAGCTTAGATTTTAGGATGGGGACCCGGGGCGAGCAGTACTTC. This encodes CASSLDFRMGTRGEQYF.

This clonotype was seen more than once but under ten times. The rearrangement links TRBV7-9 to TRBJ2-1; D is perhaps TRBD1 (6 bases). Germline CDR1 SEHNR, CDR2 FQNEAQ (reference sequence). V was shortened by 6 bases and J by 3 bases, with 15 bases between the two germline ends. The CDR3 is made up of 15 amino acids. DNA for the CDR3: TGTGCCAGCAGTCCCACCGGGACACTCTACAATGAGCAGTTCTTC. Amino acid sequence: CASSPTGTLYNEQFF. Variable domain in full (rest from reference TRBV7-9 and TRBJ2-1): DTGVSQNPRHKITKRGQNVTFRCDPISEHNRLYWYRQTLGQGPEFLTYFQNEAQLEKSRLLSDRFSAERPKGSFSTLEIQRTEQGDSAMYLCASSPTGTLYNEQFFGPGTRLTVL.

This clonotype has only a few counts. V usage is TRBV25-1 and J usage is TRBJ2-1; tentatively, D is TRBD2 (6 bases). This CDR3 contains 14 residues. Trimming removed 7 bases from V and 4 bases from J, with 14 bases in between. From germline, CDR1 is MGHDK and CDR2 SYGVNS. CDR3 sequence (DNA): TGTGCCAGCAACACGGGACTGACTTACAATGAGCAGTTCTTC. This sequence encodes CASNTGLTYNEQFF.

The V call is TRBV2, the J call TRBJ1-4; 7 bases line up with TRBD1. The CDR3 contains 15 residues. In germline, CDR1 is SNHLY, CDR2 FYNNEI. V shed 7 bases and J 3 bases; nucleotides not matched to a gene: 8. The CDR3 DNA is TGTGCCAGCAATCCTTTAGGGACAGCTAATGAAAAACTGTTTTTT. This encodes CASNPLGTANEKLFF.

The chain recombines TRBV19 with TRBJ1-5, with D unresolved. Germline V lookup: CDR1 LNHDA, CDR2 SQIVND (reference sequence). Between the trimmed V and J ends, which lost 6 bases and 9 bases, there was a span of 24 bases. The CDR3 has 16 amino acids. CDR3 residues: CASRTLRSGRSSPQHF. The DNA for the CDR3 is TGTGCCAGTAGAACCCTGCGTTCTGGCCGGTCCTCGCCCCAGCATTTT.

In its sample, this clonotype was seen many times. J is TRBJ2-6 and V is TRBV20-1; no definite D call. Germline V CDR1 and CDR2: DFQATT, SNEGSKA (reference sequence). The CDR3 runs to 13 residues. Trimming pared 5 bases from V and 2 bases from J, leaving 7 bases between. Written as DNA, the CDR3 is TGCAGTGCTGCCCGCCCTGGGGCCAACGTCCTGACTTTC. This sequence encodes CSAARPGANVLTF.

DNA of the CDR3: TGTGCCAGCAGTCGTGCTAGCGGACTTTACAATGAGCAGTTCTTC. It translates to CASSRASGLYNEQFF. The chain uses TRBV6-2 or TRBV6-3 and TRBJ2-1; 7 bases map to TRBD2. The junction had 8 bases not matched to a gene; V was cut back by 5 bases and J by 4 bases. The CDR3 contains 15 residues. Looked up from germline, CDR1 is MNHEY and CDR2 is SVGEGT.

This clonotype was observed a handful of times. This chain joins TRBV11-3 and TRBJ2-1; no clear D. Trimming removed 0 bases at V and 8 bases at J, with 14 bases between. CDR1 SGHNT and CDR2 YENEEA come from the germline V gene. This CDR3 comprises 15 residues. The CDR3 spells CASSLDSEGIYEQFF. In DNA form, the CDR3 reads TGTGCCAGCAGCTTAGATAGTGAAGGAATATATGAGCAGTTCTTC.

The sample holds a few counts of this clonotype. The chain combines TRBV20-1 with TRBJ1-1; D gene unclear. Germline V lookup: CDR1 DFQATT, CDR2 SNEGSKA (reference sequence). The CDR3 is 14 residues long. The V end lost 1 base, the J end lost 1 base, and 10 bases lay between the germline ends. The CDR3 sequence is CSARATNTNTEAFF. CDR3 sequence (DNA): TGCAGTGCTAGAGCCACAAATACGAACACTGAAGCTTTCTTT.

The gene calls are TRBV20-1 and TRBJ2-5; 9 positions agree with TRBD2. The junction had 9 bases not matched to a gene; V was cut back by 3 bases and J by 4 bases. Germline lookup yields CDR1 DFQATT and CDR2 SNEGSKA (reference sequence). The CDR3 runs 15 residues. DNA for the CDR3: TGCAGTGCTAGTAGGGGGACTAGCAGCTCAGAGACCCAGTACTTC. Translating gives CSASRGTSSSETQYF.

The chain carries TRBV7-3 and TRBJ2-1; 9 bases map to TRBD2. The CDR3 contains 21 residues. Germline trimming cut 5 bases from V and 6 bases from J; bases unmatched to any gene: 26. The germline CDR1 and CDR2 sequences are SGHTA and FQGTGA. The CDR3 here is CASSLSFWLAGKGARGNEQFF. The CDR3 DNA is TGTGCCAGCAGCCTAAGTTTTTGGCTAGCGGGGAAAGGCGCCAGGGGCAATGAGCAGTTCTTC.

This clonotype was seen more than once but under ten times. CDR3 sequence: CASRAAVSEQYF. The CDR3 DNA follows: TGTGCCAGTAGGGCCGCGGTCTCCGAGCAGTACTTC. The V and J genes are TRBV19 and TRBJ2-7; D gene uncertain. Germline CDR1 LNHDA, CDR2 SQIVND (reference sequence). Trimming cost V 6 bases and J 6 bases, with 12 bases left between them. The CDR3 spans 12 residues.

There are many counts of this clonotype. V and J are TRBV11-1 and TRBJ2-1; the D gene is possibly TRBD2 (6 bases). CDR1 is SGHAT, CDR2 FQDESV, per germline (reference sequence). The CDR3 has 14 residues. V was pared by 4 bases and J by 10 bases, with 17 bases between. CDR3 nucleotide sequence: TGTGCCAGCAGCTCCCCCTCAGCGGGTGCAGAGCAGTTCTTC. Translation: CASSSPSAGAEQFF.

This clonotype was detected a few times. The chain is built from TRBV29-1 and TRBJ2-5; perhaps TRBD2 as D (6 bases). Germline V gene sequence: CDR1 SQVTM, CDR2 ANQGSEA. Trimming removed 3 bases from V and 4 bases from J, with 15 bases in between. The length of the CDR3 is 14 residues. This CDR3 reads CSVDGGGAGETQYF. Here the CDR3 DNA reads TGCAGCGTTGATGGTGGCGGGGCGGGAGAGACCCAGTACTTC.

The genes are TRBV25-1 and TRBJ2-5, with D uncertain. The CDR3 has 13 residues. Deletions cut 3 bases from V and 7 bases from J, with 12 bases between. Germline CDR1 reads MGHDK; CDR2 reads SYGVNS. The CDR3 DNA follows: TGTGCCAGCAGTGAGCCGTCTAGTTGGACCCAGTACTTC. Translation gives CASSEPSSWTQYF.